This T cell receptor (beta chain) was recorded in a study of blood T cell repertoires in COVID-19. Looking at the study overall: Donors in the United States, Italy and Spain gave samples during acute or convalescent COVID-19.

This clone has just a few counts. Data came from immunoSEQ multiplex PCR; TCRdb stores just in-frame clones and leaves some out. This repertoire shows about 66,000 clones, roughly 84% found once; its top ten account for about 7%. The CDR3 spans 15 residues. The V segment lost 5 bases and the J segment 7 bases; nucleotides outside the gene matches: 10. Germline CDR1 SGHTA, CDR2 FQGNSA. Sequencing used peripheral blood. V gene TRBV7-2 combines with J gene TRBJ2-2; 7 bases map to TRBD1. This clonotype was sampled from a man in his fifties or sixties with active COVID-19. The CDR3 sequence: CASSVRQGYVGELFF. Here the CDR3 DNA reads TGTGCCAGCAGCGTAAGACAGGGATATGTCGGGGAGCTGTTTTTT.